The 8 T cell receptor beta chains in this list originate from one sample, sequenced in a study of regulatory T cells in long-lasting Graves disease. Stated time point: newly diagnosed GD, antithyroid drugs for less than 3 months. PBMC-extracted RNA yielded the TCR library. Building the TCR beta libraries relied on iRepertoire HTBI primers, and CDR3 regions underwent Arm-PCR. TCRdb re-called the multiplex PCR reads with MiXCR, one entry per CDR3 protein. Among 450,000 to 500,000 distinct CDR3 sequences listed, around 15% were seen once. This sample also appeared in a second study, on T cells in Graves' hyperthyroidism and ophthalmopathy.

The starting material was peripheral blood mononuclear cells (PBMCs), obtained at new diagnosis, from a patient treated with antithyroid drugs. All receptors derive from a man aged 35-49 years with Graves disease.

At least ten counts were recorded for this clonotype. This chain uses TRBV4-1 with TRBJ1-2, with no clear D. Germline values: CDR1 MGHRA, CDR2 YSYEKL. V lost 4 bases and J lost 8, with 14 bases in between. The length of the CDR3 is 13 residues. The DNA for the CDR3 is TGCGCCAGCAGCCTAACCCCGTCGACCGGCTACACCTTC. Residues: CASSLTPSTGYTF.

This clonotype was detected many times. As DNA, the CDR3 is TGTGCCAGCAGTTCGGGGACAGGGTTCCACGAGCAGTACTTC. Translating it yields CASSSGTGFHEQYF. The chain employs TRBV12-3 or TRBV12-4 and TRBJ2-7, with 9 bases that match TRBD1. This CDR3 spans 14 amino acids. With 4 bases clipped from V and 5 bases from J, the junction kept 6 bases outside the gene matches.

This clonotype was counted ten times or more. The V gene is TRBV5-1, the J gene TRBJ2-1; D is uncertain. V lost 2 bases to trimming and J lost 3 bases, with 15 bases between them. The germline V gene encodes CDR1 SGHRS and CDR2 YFSETQ. CDR3 size: 16 residues. CDR3: CASSLEAPTYYNEQFF. The CDR3 DNA is TGCGCCAGCAGCTTAGAAGCGCCAACCTACTACAATGAGCAGTTCTTC. The full variable domain, its missing parts supplied by reference TRBV5-1 and TRBJ2-1, is KAGVTQTPRYLIKTRGQQVTLSCSPISGHRSVSWYQQTPGQGLQFLFEYFSETQRNKGNFPGRFSGRQFSNSRSEMNVSTLELGDSALYLCASSLEAPTYYNEQFFGPGTRLTVL.

There are a few counts of this clonotype. The V gene is TRBV11-3, the J gene TRBJ2-1, with D perhaps TRBD1 or TRBD2 (5 bases each). The CDR3 runs 18 residues. Germline CDR1 reads SGHNT; CDR2 reads YENEEA. The V end was cut by 5 bases, the J end by 3 bases, with 23 bases between. This CDR3 is CASSTGAFLPGVYNEQFF. For the CDR3, the DNA is TGTGCCAGCAGCACCGGGGCCTTTTTGCCCGGAGTCTACAATGAGCAGTTCTTC.

In this sample, this clonotype turned up many times. J is TRBJ2-3 and V is TRBV7-2, with D possibly matching TRBD2 (6 bases). Germline CDR1 and CDR2: SGHTA and FQGNSA. The CDR3 is 16 residues long. Trimming took off 5 bases at V and 0 bases at J, with 15 bases between the two ends. DNA of the CDR3: TGTGCCAGCAGCCTCGCCCCCGGGACTAGCACAGATACGCAGTATTTT. Translated, it gives CASSLAPGTSTDTQYF.

This clonotype came up many times. The chain carries TRBV6-5 and TRBJ2-2, with 10 bases lining up with TRBD1. V shed 3 bases and J 6 bases; nucleotides not matched to a gene: 4. This CDR3 comprises 15 residues. CDR1 is MNHEY and CDR2 is SVGAGI in the germline V gene. The CDR3 DNA reads as TGTGCCAGCAGTTATCCGGGACAGGGGCCCGGGGAGCTGTTTTTT. It is translated as CASSYPGQGPGELFF.

This clonotype occurred a few times. The V and J genes are TRBV20-1 and TRBJ2-1; D possibly uses TRBD1 or TRBD2 (7 bases each). Trimming shortened V by 0 bases and J by 15 bases, and 12 bases separated the two germline ends. CDR3 length: 11 amino acids. Germline CDR1 DFQATT, CDR2 SNEGSKA (reference sequence). CDR3 in DNA: TGCAGTGCTAGAGACAGGGGGGGACTGTTCTTC. Translated: CSARDRGGLFF.

This clonotype was observed many times. The chain combines TRBV2 with TRBJ2-3; 12 positions match TRBD2. CDR1 and CDR2 (germline): SNHLY, FYNNEI. This CDR3 comprises 17 residues. J was trimmed by 0 bases and V by 6 bases; bases with no gene match: 7. The CDR3 reads CASSAWTSGTSTDTQYF. The DNA for the CDR3 is TGTGCCAGCAGCGCCTGGACTAGCGGGACTAGCACAGATACGCAGTATTTT.